What follows are 23 T cell receptor beta chains derived from one specimen sequenced in a study of naive and memory T cell subsets. The library had UMIs added by 3' ligation of an oligonucleotide to TCR cDNA. Amplification of ligated cDNA took four PCR rounds with SP2 and nested alpha and beta constant primers. TCRdb re-called the 5' RACE reads with MiXCR, one entry per CDR3 protein. The sample lists roughly 48,000 distinct CDR3 sequences, 4% to 5% occurring once. Every receptor here comes from a female donor in good health.

The chain recombines TRBV24-1 with TRBJ2-7; weak D call: TRBD1 (6 bases). The CDR3 runs to 12 residues. Germline CDR1 is KGHDR and CDR2 is SFDVKD. V was cut by 2 bases and J by 13 bases, with 14 bases left in between. In nucleotides, the CDR3 is TGTGCCACCAGTGATTGTAACAGGGTGAAATACTTC. This encodes CATSDCNRVKYF.

This clonotype has at least ten counts. This chain links TRBV12-3 or TRBV12-4 with TRBJ2-3; 9 bases are shared with TRBD1. V lost 6 bases and J lost 5; bases outside the gene matches: 9. The CDR3 spans 15 residues. The CDR3 here is CASRLAGTGIDTQYF. Written as DNA, the CDR3 is TGTGCCAGCAGACTAGCCGGGACAGGGATAGATACGCAGTATTTT.

This clonotype was recorded at least ten times. The rearrangement uses TRBV14 and TRBJ2-2, with D possibly being TRBD2 (5 bases). Germline assignment: CDR1 SGHDN and CDR2 FVKESK. The CDR3 is 14 amino acids. Trimming pared 4 bases from V and 6 bases from J, leaving 12 bases between. The CDR3 DNA reads TGTGCCAGCAGCCGTCAGGCGAGGGCCGGGGAGCTGTTTTTT. It encodes CASSRQARAGELFF.

Only a few counts were recorded for this clonotype. The rearrangement uses TRBV27 and TRBJ1-1; D is uncertain. Trimming shortened V by 1 base and J by 6 bases, and 9 bases separated the two germline ends. Germline CDR1 is MNHEY and CDR2 is SMNVEV (reference sequence). This CDR3 region has 13 residues. The CDR3 DNA reads as TGTGCCAGCAGTTTATATGTTTCATCTGAAGCTTTCTTT. The encoded protein is CASSLYVSSEAFF.

The chain couples TRBV9 to TRBJ2-1, with TRBD1 matching over 9 bases. The J segment lost 8 bases and the V segment lost 4 bases, leaving 10 bases of the junction unmatched. The CDR3 consists of 15 residues. Germline V CDR1 and CDR2: SGDLS, YYNGEE. CDR3 sequence: CASSFRQGEYYEQFF. The CDR3 nucleotides are TGTGCCAGCAGCTTCCGACAGGGGGAGTACTATGAGCAGTTCTTC.

Notes on this clonotype: Since a much larger clone is just one base distant, this may be a read error. The chain couples TRBV5-1 to TRBJ2-1; 9 bases are shared with TRBD1. Germline V gene lookup returns CDR1 SGHRS and CDR2 YFSETQ. This CDR3 has 17 residues. The CDR3 nucleotides are TGCTCCAGCAGCTTGGTGGGGACAGGGCCCTTATACAATGAGCAGTTCTTC. Translation: CSSSLVGTGPLYNEQFF.

This clonotype was counted at least ten times. The chain employs TRBV10-3 and TRBJ2-7; D possibly uses TRBD1 or TRBD2 (5 bases each). The CDR3 loop spans 15 amino acids. Trimming cost V 3 bases and J 4 bases, with 16 bases left between them. Germline CDR1 ENHRY, CDR2 SYGVKD. Here the CDR3 reads CAISEPGRAGYEQYF. The CDR3 coding sequence is TGTGCCATCAGTGAACCGGGGCGCGCCGGGTACGAGCAGTACTTC.

This clonotype was counted many times. This chain links TRBV20-1 with TRBJ2-7; D is possibly TRBD2 (6 bases). With 6 bases removed from V and 4 bases from J, the gap between germline ends came to 25 bases. There are 16 residues in the CDR3. The germline gives CDR1 DFQATT, CDR2 SNEGSKA (reference sequence). CDR3 region: CSAREPRGGGGYEQYF. The DNA for the CDR3 is TGCAGTGCCCGAGAACCACGGGGAGGAGGCGGTTACGAGCAGTACTTC.

This clonotype was counted many times. The chain recombines TRBV28 with TRBJ2-7, with TRBD1 matching over 9 bases. V was pared by 8 bases and J by 2 bases, with 1 base of the junction left unmatched. The CDR3 sequence is 12 residues long. Per the germline V gene, CDR1 is MDHEN and CDR2 is SYDVKM. The CDR3 protein is CASRDRAYEQYF. As DNA, the CDR3 is TGTGCCAGCCGGGACAGGGCCTACGAGCAGTACTTC.

This clonotype was seen many times. V gene TRBV5-1 combines with J gene TRBJ2-7, with 9 bases matching TRBD2. Germline values: CDR1 SGHRS, CDR2 YFSETQ. Unmatched junction bases numbered 6, after V lost 3 bases and J lost 2 bases. This CDR3 is built from 15 residues. The CDR3 DNA follows: TGCGCCAGCAGCTCCCGACTAGCGGCCACCTACGAGCAGTACTTC. This gives the protein CASSSRLAATYEQYF.

This clonotype showed up many times. This chain links TRBV20-1 with TRBJ2-7, with D tentatively TRBD1 or TRBD2 (5 bases each). The CDR3 has 13 residues. Germline V gives CDR1 DFQATT, CDR2 SNEGSKA (reference sequence). With 4 bases removed from V and 1 base from J, the gap between germline ends came to 11 bases. The CDR3 spells CSAKGPYSYEQYF. The CDR3 nucleotides read TGCAGTGCTAAGGGACCATATTCCTACGAGCAGTACTTC.

Many counts were recorded for this clonotype. The chain links TRBV28 to TRBJ1-2; no definite D call. V was pared by 1 base and J by 10 bases, with 13 bases between. The CDR3 has 13 amino acids. Per germline, CDR1 MDHEN and CDR2 SYDVKM. The CDR3 here is CASSLLSPLDYTF. The CDR3, as DNA: TGTGCCAGCAGTTTATTGTCCCCCCTCGACTACACCTTC.

This clonotype was picked up many times. J is TRBJ1-2 and V is TRBV7-2, with 8 bases fitting TRBD1. The germline CDR1 and CDR2 sequences are SGHTA and FQGNSA. The CDR3 contains 15 residues. With 3 bases clipped from V and 4 bases from J, the junction kept 7 bases outside the gene matches. CDR3: CASSLDQGAPYGYTF. The CDR3 DNA follows: TGTGCCAGCAGCTTGGATCAGGGGGCCCCCTATGGCTACACCTTC.

This clonotype was recorded at least ten times. The V call is TRBV7-9, the J call TRBJ2-7; possibly TRBD1 for D (6 bases). V lost 5 bases to trimming and J lost 3 bases, with 14 bases between them. The CDR3 sequence is 14 residues long. Germline V lookup: CDR1 SEHNR, CDR2 FQNEAQ (reference sequence). CDR3 amino acids: CASSRIGTLYEQYF. In DNA form, the CDR3 reads TGTGCCAGCAGCCGCATCGGGACACTCTACGAGCAGTACTTC.

CDR3 in DNA: TGTGCCAGCAGCTTACAGTCCCAGGGTGAGACCCAGTACTTC. Protein: CASSLQSQGETQYF. This rearrangement joins TRBV7-2 to TRBJ2-5, with a tentative D call TRBD1 (5 bases). V lost 2 bases to trimming and J lost 5 bases, with 12 bases between them. In germline, CDR1 is SGHTA, CDR2 FQGNSA. CDR3 length equals 14 residues.

This clonotype was counted between two and nine times. J is TRBJ2-4 and V is TRBV7-9; maybe TRBD2 (6 bases). Germline assignment: CDR1 SEHNR and CDR2 FQNEAQ (reference sequence). The V end was cut by 5 bases, the J end by 15 bases, with 14 bases between. The CDR3 contains 11 residues. The CDR3 bases are TGTGCCAGCAGCCGCGGGGACCCCGGGTACTTC. This codes for CASSRGDPGYF.

This clonotype was recorded many times. The chain joins TRBV6-5 to TRBJ1-1, with D tentatively TRBD1 (6 bases). CDR3 length equals 16 residues. V was cut by 2 bases and J by 2 bases, with 15 bases left in between. Germline assignment: CDR1 MNHEY and CDR2 SVGAGI. CDR3 region: CASSYLPGGFNTEAFF. The CDR3 nucleotides read TGTGCCAGCAGTTACCTACCTGGGGGCTTTAACACTGAAGCTTTCTTT.

This clonotype occurred many times. CDR3: CASSPSTSGRGIPDIQYF. CDR3 nucleotide sequence: TGTGCCAGCAGCCCGTCGACTAGCGGGAGAGGGATTCCGGACATTCAGTACTTC. The chain has TRBV9 and TRBJ2-4, with 12 bases identical to TRBD2. The CDR3 covers 18 residues. CDR1 is SGDLS and CDR2 is YYNGEE in the germline V gene. J lost 8 bases, V lost 4 bases, and 16 bases had no gene match.

This clonotype was seen at least ten times. The CDR3 DNA sequence: TGTGCCAGCAGCTCTCCCAGCGGGAGCCCAGCCTACAATGAGCAGTTCTTC. Amino acid sequence: CASSSPSGSPAYNEQFF. The chain is built from TRBV12-3 or TRBV12-4 and TRBJ2-1, with 8 positions matching TRBD2. CDR3 length: 17 residues. After removal of 6 bases from V and 2 bases from J, the junction contained 12 bases not matched to a gene.

This clonotype has a handful of counts. CDR3 DNA sequence: TGTGCCAGCAGCACCGGACTAGCGGGGGCCAATGAGCAGTTCTTC. Translation: CASSTGLAGANEQFF. V gene TRBV7-9 combines with J gene TRBJ2-1, with TRBD2 matching 13 bases. V trimming: 5 bases; J trimming: 6 bases; junction bases outside the gene matches: 4. This CDR3 has 15 residues. The germline gives CDR1 SEHNR, CDR2 FQNEAQ (reference sequence).

This clonotype was found many times. The chain has TRBV5-1 and TRBJ1-4; 9 nucleotides line up with TRBD1. This CDR3 comprises 15 residues. V lost 4 bases, J lost 3 bases, and 4 bases stayed unmatched. CDR1 and CDR2 (germline): SGHRS, YFSETQ. The CDR3 DNA reads as TGCGCCAGCAGCGGACAGGGGCAGGCTAATGAAAAACTGTTTTTT. Translated, it gives CASSGQGQANEKLFF.

The rearrangement joins TRBV12-3 or TRBV12-4 to TRBJ1-5, with D hard to call. V dropped 1 base and J dropped 6 bases, with 7 bases sitting between them. The CDR3 covers 13 residues. The CDR3: CASSLDRIQPQHF. Written as DNA, the CDR3 is TGTGCCAGCAGTTTAGACAGAATTCAGCCCCAGCATTTT.

The genes are TRBV7-9 and TRBJ2-5, with D unclear. The CDR3 runs 13 residues. Germline CDR1 SEHNR, CDR2 FQNEAQ (reference sequence). Deletions cut 2 bases from V and 2 bases from J, with 6 bases between. In nucleotides, the CDR3 is TGTGCCAGCAGCTTACTGGAGCAAGAGACCCAGTACTTC. It is translated as CASSLLEQETQYF.